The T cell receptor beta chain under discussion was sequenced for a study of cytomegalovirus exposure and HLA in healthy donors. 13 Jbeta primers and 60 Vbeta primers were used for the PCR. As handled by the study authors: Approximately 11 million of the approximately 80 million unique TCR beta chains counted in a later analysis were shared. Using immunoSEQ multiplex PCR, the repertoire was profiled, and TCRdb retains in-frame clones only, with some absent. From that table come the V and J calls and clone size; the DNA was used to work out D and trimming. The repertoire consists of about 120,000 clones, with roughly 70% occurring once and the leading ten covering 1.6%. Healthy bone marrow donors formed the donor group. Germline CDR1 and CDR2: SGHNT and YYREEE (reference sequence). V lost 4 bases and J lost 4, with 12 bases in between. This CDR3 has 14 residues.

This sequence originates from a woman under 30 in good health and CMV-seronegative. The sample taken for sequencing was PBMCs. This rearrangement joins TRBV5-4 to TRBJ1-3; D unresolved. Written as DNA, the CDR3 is TGTGCCAGCAGCGCCGGACTTACCGGAAACACCATATATTTT. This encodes CASSAGLTGNTIYF. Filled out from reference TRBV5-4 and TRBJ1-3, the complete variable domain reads ETGVTQSPTHLIKTRGQQVTLRCSSQSGHNTVSWYQQALGQGPQFIFQYYREEENGRGNFPPRFSGLQFPNYSSELNVNALELDDSALYLCASSAGLTGNTIYFGEGSWLTVV.